This T cell receptor (beta chain) was observed in a study of shared clonotypes between healthy human individuals. Study context: Aged 18 to 49, the donors were a couple of women and three men.

The study's findings and limits: Estimated richness values were generally larger in naive subsets than in memory subsets.

This clone was seen a few times. Its antigen remains unidentified. Authors' processing steps: Owing to the provision of junction-only sequences devoid of quality scores by immunoSEQ, filtering differed. Assay used: immunoSEQ multiplex PCR; TCRdb lists only in-frame clones, some missing. That table is the source of V, J and clone size, and D and trimming were worked out from the DNA. The sample lists 550,000 to 850,000 clones; 55% to 75% were seen once. CDR1 is MNHEY and CDR2 is SVGAGI in the germline V gene. There are 14 residues in the CDR3. Trimming removed 6 bases at V and 5 bases at J, with 14 bases between.

The chain is built from TRBV6-5 and TRBJ2-1; maybe TRBD1 (7 bases). Sequenced sample: memory CD4+ T cells sorted from blood. Indicated subset: CD45RA-negative fraction. The sequence derives from a woman aged 25 to 39 in good health. The CDR3 spells CASSRGVLDNEQFF. The DNA for the CDR3 is TGTGCCAGCAGCAGGGGGGTTTTAGACAATGAGCAGTTCTTC.